These T cell receptor beta chains were read from a single sample in a study of blood T cell repertoires in COVID-19. Data came from immunoSEQ multiplex PCR; TCRdb stores just in-frame clones and leaves some out. The sample yields approximately 220,000 clones, 89% seen once. Material for sequencing was PBMCs or T cells enriched from blood (not recorded which). Receptor source: a woman aged 25 to 39 with acute COVID-19. CDR3s include the opening cysteine and the closing phenylalanine or tryptophan. The D gene is left open where the match is weak. The size field is filled for only some rows; it gives once, few, many or a size class.

TRBD1	TRBV3-1/TRBV3-2	few	TRBJ1-5	TGTGCCAGCAGCCCCACAGGGGATTTTGGCAATCAGCCCCAGCATTTT	CASSPTGDFGNQPQHF
-	TRBV7-9	few	TRBJ1-4	TGTGCCAGCAGCTTATATGGAGGGGATGAAAAACTGTTTTTT	CASSLYGGDEKLFF
TRBD1	TRBV4-1	-	TRBJ1-2	TGCGCCAGCAGCCCTGGGGTGGACAGGAACTATGGCTACACCTTC	CASSPGVDRNYGYTF
-	TRBV7-2	-	TRBJ1-3	TGTGCCAGCAGTTCCTTAGGAAACACCATATATTTT	CASSSLGNTIYF
-	TRBV18	-	TRBJ2-1	TGTGCCAGCTCACCACCGGGGCAAGTTGAGCAGTTCTTC	CASSPPGQVEQFF
TRBD2	TRBV9	-	TRBJ2-5	TGTGCCAGCAGCAATCCGGGACTAGCGGGGAAAGAGACCCAGTACTTC	CASSNPGLAGKETQYF
-	TRBV12-5	-	TRBJ1-5	TGTGCTAGTGGCCCACCGGGCAATCAGCCCCAGCATTTT	CASGPPGNQPQHF
TRBD2	TRBV29-1	-	TRBJ2-3	TGCAGCGTTGGGAGGACTAGGTCTAGCACAGATACGCAGTATTTT	CSVGRTRSSTDTQYF
TRBD2	TRBV7-2	-	TRBJ2-3	TGTGCCAGCATCCTAGAGCGGGGGGGTGACACAGATACGCAGTATTTT	CASILERGGDTDTQYF
TRBD2	TRBV9	-	TRBJ2-3	TGTGCCAGCAGCGTATGGGCGGGGGGAGGCGCAGATACGCAGTATTTT	CASSVWAGGGADTQYF
-	TRBV5-6	-	TRBJ1-2	TGTGCCAGCAGCTCCCGGTACTATGGCTACACCTTC	CASSSRYYGYTF
-	TRBV3-1/TRBV3-2	-	TRBJ1-1	TGTGCCAGCAGCCAAAGAGTAAACACTGAAGCTTTCTTT	CASSQRVNTEAFF
TRBD1	TRBV28	-	TRBJ1-6	TGTGCCAGCAGTCCGCGGGACAGGGTGAATTCACCCCTCCACTTT	CASSPRDRVNSPLHF
TRBD2	TRBV3-1/TRBV3-2	-	TRBJ2-4	TGTGCCAGCAGCCATCTCAGACTAGCGGGAAAAAACATTCAGTACTTC	CASSHLRLAGKNIQYF
TRBD1	TRBV9	-	TRBJ1-2	TGTGCCAGCAGCGCCACCTCCGGGACAGGGGGGGCATATGGCTACACCTTC	CASSATSGTGGAYGYTF
-	TRBV19	-	TRBJ2-6	TGTGCCAGTAGTATAGGGGCCTCTGGGGCCAACGTCCTGACTTTC	CASSIGASGANVLTF
-	TRBV28	-	TRBJ1-3	TGTGCCAGCACAACCGGCTCTGGAAACACCATATATTTT	CASTTGSGNTIYF
-	TRBV28	-	TRBJ1-3	TGTGCCAGCAGTTTATTTGGAGGACAGGGAAACACCATATATTTT	CASSLFGGQGNTIYF
TRBD1	TRBV2	-	TRBJ2-7	TGTGCCAGCAGGACAGGGTACGAGCAGTACTTC	CASRTGYEQYF
-	TRBV13	-	TRBJ2-1	TGTGCCAGCAGCTTAGAAGGGGTAGCCTACAATGAGCAGTTCTTC	CASSLEGVAYNEQFF
TRBD2	TRBV30	-	TRBJ2-7	TGTGCCTGGAGTAAGGACCGGACTAGCGGGGGGGCCTCCCACGAGCAGTACTTC	CAWSKDRTSGGASHEQYF
-	TRBV3-1/TRBV3-2	-	TRBJ1-5	TGTGCCAGCAGCCAAGGCCCGGAGAGCAATCAGCCCCAGCATTTT	CASSQGPESNQPQHF
TRBD1	TRBV10-1	once	TRBJ1-4	TGCGCCAGCAGTGAGTCGAACCCCGGGACAGCTGAAAAACTGTTTTTT	CASSESNPGTAEKLFF
TRBD1	TRBV5-1	once	TRBJ1-6	TGCGCCAGCAGCTTTGAAGGGGGCGCGGTCGGACCCCTCCACTTT	CASSFEGGAVGPLHF
TRBD1	TRBV19	-	TRBJ2-3	TGTGCCAGTAGTATACGGGACAGTGGGAGCACAGATACGCAGTATTTT	CASSIRDSGSTDTQYF
-	TRBV19	-	TRBJ2-1	TGTGCCAGTAGTATACTAGGCGGGGTCGGCAATGAGCAGTTCTTC	CASSILGGVGNEQFF
-	TRBV9	-	TRBJ1-4	TGTGCCAGCAGCGTAGGGAGTACGGAAACTAATGAAAAACTGTTTTTT	CASSVGSTETNEKLFF
TRBD1	TRBV11-1	once	TRBJ2-7	TGTGCCAGCAGCTCCCGGACAGGGAAAACCTACGAGCAGTACTTC	CASSSRTGKTYEQYF
-	TRBV6-5	-	TRBJ1-1	TGTGCCAGCAGTTCGTCCGGGGGTCGAGAAGCTTTCTTT	CASSSSGGREAFF
-	TRBV9	-	TRBJ1-4	TGTGCCAGCAGCGTTAAGTCAGGGAATGAAAAACTGTTTTTT	CASSVKSGNEKLFF
-	TRBV3-1/TRBV3-2	-	TRBJ1-2	TGTGCCAGCAGCCTTACGGGACAAATCTATGGCTACACCTTC	CASSLTGQIYGYTF
TRBD1	TRBV19	-	TRBJ2-7	TGTGCCAGTAGTATCCCGGGACAGAGCTCCTACGAGCAGTACTTC	CASSIPGQSSYEQYF
-	TRBV9	once	TRBJ1-4	TGTGCCAGCAGCGTAGGGTCCAGGCCTAATGAAAAACTGTTTTTT	CASSVGSRPNEKLFF
-	TRBV11-2	-	TRBJ2-3	TGTGCCAGCAGCTCCGAGCGTGGATCAGATACGCAGTATTTT	CASSSERGSDTQYF
-	TRBV6-5	-	TRBJ1-1	TGTGCCAGCAGTTACTCGATATCCGGCAGGATCACTGAAGCTTTCTTT	CASSYSISGRITEAFF
-	TRBV6-1	-	TRBJ1-5	TGTGCCAGCAGTGAAGTCCAGTATCAGCCCCAGCATTTT	CASSEVQYQPQHF
TRBD1	TRBV5-1	-	TRBJ2-4	TGCGCCAGCAGCTGGACAGGGGGGGCCAAAAACATTCAGTACTTC	CASSWTGGAKNIQYF
-	TRBV12-3/TRBV12-4	-	TRBJ1-2	TGTGCCAGCAGTTTAAACAGGGTGGAAGGCTACACCTTC	CASSLNRVEGYTF
TRBD1	TRBV5-1	-	TRBJ1-1	TGCGCCAGCAGCACCGGACAGGGGCGCCACACTGAAGCTTTCTTT	CASSTGQGRHTEAFF
-	TRBV19	-	TRBJ2-2	TGTGCCAGTTGCATACTCGGAGGGACCGGGGAGCTGTTTTTT	CASCILGGTGELFF
-	TRBV7-2	once	TRBJ1-4	TGTGCCAGCAGCTTAGCCGGTTTTGCAGGAGAAAAACTGTTTTTT	CASSLAGFAGEKLFF
-	TRBV2	-	TRBJ2-1	TGTGCCAGCAGTAGGAGTACTGGGGGGTTCGATGAGCAGTTCTTC	CASSRSTGGFDEQFF
-	TRBV5-1	-	TRBJ1-2	TGCGCCAGCAGCTTGGGTCCGGAGTCCCATGGCTACACCTTC	CASSLGPESHGYTF
-	TRBV28	-	TRBJ1-6	TGTGCCACCAACGGAGGACTCGGCTCACCCCTCCACTTT	CATNGGLGSPLHF
-	TRBV5-6	-	TRBJ1-1	TGTGCCAGCAGCAAAAGTCTCCGGGAAGCTTTCTTT	CASSKSLREAFF
-	TRBV9	-	TRBJ1-2	TGTGCCAGCAGCGTAGGTTCCAGGGTAGGGTATGGCTACACCTTC	CASSVGSRVGYGYTF
TRBD2	TRBV5-4	-	TRBJ2-1	TGTGCCAGCAGCGAAGGACTAGCGGGGCCGCGGCCTATCTACAATGAGCAGTTCTTC	CASSEGLAGPRPIYNEQFF
TRBD1	TRBV5-1	-	TRBJ2-7	TGCGCCAGCAGCTTGCCAGGGGGCGCCTACGAGCAGTACTTC	CASSLPGGAYEQYF
-	TRBV9	-	TRBJ2-5	TGTGCCAGCAGCCCCATCTTTGGGCCCCAAGAGACCCAGTACTTC	CASSPIFGPQETQYF
TRBD2	TRBV4-3	once	TRBJ2-1	TGCGCCAGCAGCCCCGGACTAGCGGCCTACAATGAGCAGTTCTTC	CASSPGLAAYNEQFF
TRBD1	TRBV14	-	TRBJ2-7	TGTGCCAGCAGCCCGAAAAGACAGGGTGACTACGAGCAGTACTTC	CASSPKRQGDYEQYF
TRBD1	TRBV29-1	-	TRBJ1-2	TGCAGCGAACCGGGGACAGGGGGCGACTATGGCTACACCTTC	CSEPGTGGDYGYTF
TRBD1	TRBV5-1	-	TRBJ1-1	TGCGCCAGCAGCGAGCGACAGGGGTTTGAAGCTGAAGCTTTCTTT	CASSERQGFEAEAFF
-	TRBV5-1	-	TRBJ1-6	TGCGCCAGCAGCCCGGGGGGTTCACCCCTCCACTTT	CASSPGGSPLHF
-	TRBV30	-	TRBJ2-2	TGTGCCTGGAGTGTAAGTAATAAAGGGGGACCGAACACCGGGGAGCTGTTTTTT	CAWSVSNKGGPNTGELFF
-	TRBV19	-	TRBJ1-4	TGTGCCAGTAGTATCCTGGGCGGGGAGCTTAATGAAAAACTGTTTTTT	CASSILGGELNEKLFF
TRBD1	TRBV7-2	-	TRBJ2-1	TGTGCCAGCAGCTTAGGGACAGGGGATGAGCAGTTCTTC	CASSLGTGDEQFF